Listed below are T cell receptor beta chains from one sample, sequenced in a study of T cell responses to AZD1222 COVID-19 vaccine. Data came from immunoSEQ multiplex PCR; TCRdb stores just in-frame clones and leaves some out. The top ten hold around 4% of the sample, which has roughly 100,000 clones, less than 90% seen once. Specimen: peripheral blood, collected on day 0 of AZD1222 vaccination. Receptors originate from an adult in good health. Each CDR3 is given with its conserved first and last residue. The order of the fields is J gene, clone size, V gene, D gene, CDR3 DNA, CDR3 protein. The D gene is left open where the match is weak. Clone size appears in some rows only: once, few, many, or a class for an expanded clone.

>TRBJ2-3|.|TRBV11-2|TRBD2
TGTGCCAGCAGCTCCCTAGCGGGGGGAGATACGCAGTATTTT
CASSSLAGGDTQYF
>TRBJ1-5|.|TRBV12-3/TRBV12-4|.
TGTGCCAGCAGTCCGGACAGAAATCAGCCCCAGCATTTT
CASSPDRNQPQHF
>TRBJ2-6|many|TRBV7-9|.
TGTGCCAGCACCCCCGGGGCTGGGGCCAACGTCCTGACTTTC
CASTPGAGANVLTF
>TRBJ2-7|.|TRBV5-1|TRBD1
TGCGCCAGCAGCTTGGGGACAGGGCTAGCCTACGAGCAGTACTTC
CASSLGTGLAYEQYF
>TRBJ2-1|once|TRBV18|TRBD1
TGTGCCAGCTCACCAAACAGGGGACCCTACAATGAGCAGTTCTTC
CASSPNRGPYNEQFF
>TRBJ2-3|.|TRBV5-5|TRBD1
TGTGCCAGCAGCTTTGACAGGGGGGGCCAGACAGATACGCAGTATTTT
CASSFDRGGQTDTQYF
>TRBJ1-3|.|TRBV19|.
TGTGCCAGTATACCGTCTCTAGGAAGAGGAGATATTGGAAACACCATATATTTT
CASIPSLGRGDIGNTIYF
>TRBJ2-7|.|TRBV4-1|TRBD1
TGCGCCAGCAGCCATCCTACCGGGACAGGGGATGTAAGAGAGCAGTACTTC
CASSHPTGTGDVREQYF
>TRBJ2-2|.|TRBV5-6|.
TGTGCCAGCAAGCCTAACACCGGGGAGCTGTTTTTT
CASKPNTGELFF
>TRBJ2-7|.|TRBV3-1/TRBV3-2|.
TGTGCCAGCAGCCTTTTCGGACAGTCCTACGAGCAGTACTTC
CASSLFGQSYEQYF
>TRBJ2-7|.|TRBV6-2/TRBV6-3|TRBD1
TGTGCCAGCAGTCCACTTCGGACAGGGGGCGCGTACGAGCAGTACTTC
CASSPLRTGGAYEQYF
>TRBJ1-2|.|TRBV6-5|.
TGTGCCAGCAGTTTAACAGGGACATTAGCCTATGGCTACACCTTC
CASSLTGTLAYGYTF
>TRBJ2-3|once|TRBV10-3|.
TGTGCCATCCAGAAATATAGCACAGATACGCAGTATTTT
CAIQKYSTDTQYF
>TRBJ1-6|few|TRBV14|TRBD1
TGTGCCAGCAGCCAAGAATTTGGGACAGGGGGCTTACATTCACCCCTCCACTTT
CASSQEFGTGGLHSPLHF
>TRBJ1-6|.|TRBV10-3|TRBD1
TGTGCCATCAGTGAGTCGACAGGGGGCGCGTTAGGTTCACCCCTCCACTTT
CAISESTGGALGSPLHF
>TRBJ2-3|.|TRBV25-1|.
TGTGCCAGCAGAGGACACCACAACACAGATACGCAGTATTTT
CASRGHHNTDTQYF
>TRBJ1-1|.|TRBV7-9|.
TGTGCCAGCAGCTTAGGGACATCTTACACTGAAGCTTTCTTT
CASSLGTSYTEAFF
>TRBJ2-5|.|TRBV5-6|TRBD1
TGTGCCAGCAGCTTGGGGACAGGGAAGAGGAAAGAGACCCAGTACTTC
CASSLGTGKRKETQYF